The T cell receptor beta chain described here comes from a study of blood T cells in healthy people across ages. This clonotype has ten or more counts. Each donor gave approximately 9.1 milliliters of peripheral blood. Extraction yielded at least 5 micrograms of total RNA per sample. The CDR3 length is 12 residues. The V gene's germline CDR1 is DFQATT and CDR2 SNEGSKA (reference sequence). Between the trimmed V and J ends, which lost 0 bases and 5 bases, there was a span of 8 bases. It was with a sample-barcoded 5' primer and a J-beta primer mix that a second PCR of about 6 to 12 cycles was run. TCRdb itself ran the 5' RACE reads through MiXCR, one entry per CDR3 protein. Altogether around 1,900,000 distinct CDR3 sequences are present, 30% to 40% being singletons, with the ten largest covering more than 20%.

The chain has TRBV20-1 and TRBJ2-7; D gene uncertain. Source material: blood. This TCR was recovered from a human donor in good health. CDR3: CSARDVGDEQYF. The CDR3, as DNA: TGCAGTGCTAGAGATGTTGGAGACGAGCAGTACTTC.